The entry below describes one T cell receptor beta chain. The antigen it recognizes is unknown. No qualities accompany the bases; no much larger clone lies one base away. TCRbeta CDR3 regions were amplified from genomic DNA by means of the immunoSEQ Assay, a bias-controlled multiplex PCR. The paper's data handling went like this. The number of nucleated cells in each sample was estimated by amplification of reference gene primers within the assay. To quantify the absolute abundance of each unique TCRbeta CDR3 rearrangement, sequence reads were collapsed and filtered. Productive Simpson clonality was computed per sample as the square root of Simpson's diversity index over productive rearrangements. TCRdb stores this immuneACCESS table with in-frame sequences only. Part of the clones is absent; in the studies checked, under half of the shortfall reflects unresolved V genes, and no reason is known for the rest. That table supplies the V and J calls and clone size; D and trimming were determined from the DNA. This sample lists about 160,000 clones; 75% to 90% were detected once. The ten largest clones capture about 4% of the sample.

This sample was taken from a study of blood T cell repertoires in COVID-19 (dated by TCRdb to the early 2020s). For the wider study: The collaborator samples originated in the United States, Italy and Spain and spanned the acute and convalescent phases of COVID-19. The prospective study material was composed of cDNA or gDNA derived from T cells, B-cell-depleted T cells, or PBMCs. Deeply sampled blood TCRbeta repertoires from subjects exposed to, actively infected with, or recovered from COVID-19 were included in the dataset. The repertoires were released in a freely available public database meant as a resource for research on the immune response to SARS-CoV-2. Samples came from the ongoing ImmuneRACE study (first 160 participants) plus 1,254 subjects from 6 global collaborators. Nearly every sample came with metadata listing a de-identified subject ID, COVID-19 status, age in years and sex. HLA class I and class II types, where available, came from metadata supplied by the sample provider rather than from assay-based typing.

Summary of the overall study and its limitations: Clinical and demographic metadata were provided uncurated, with the amount varying by source and participant.

The CDR3 sequence holds 17 residues, the cysteine and phenylalanine included. The CDR3 DNA has 51 bases and is translated from base 1. Based on the germline V gene (reference sequence), the CDR1 and CDR2 sequences are WNHNN and SYGVQD. V ends up 0 bases short and J 2 bases short, with an unmatched junction base count of 10. Each collaborating institution followed its own protocols to collect whole blood in K2EDTA tubes. For TCRbeta analysis, collaborators shipped samples in one of three forms: frozen whole blood, isolated PBMCs, or DNA extracted from either of those sample types. Recombination joined TRBV10-1 with TRBJ2-7, with 7 bases in between that match TRBD1. The origin of this receptor is a woman in her sixties with active or convalescent COVID-19. Input material: peripheral blood. The DNA is as follows: TGCGCCAGCAGTGAGTCATTTATCGGGACAGCCGCCTACGAGCAGTACTTC. Its amino acids are CASSESFIGTAAYEQYF.